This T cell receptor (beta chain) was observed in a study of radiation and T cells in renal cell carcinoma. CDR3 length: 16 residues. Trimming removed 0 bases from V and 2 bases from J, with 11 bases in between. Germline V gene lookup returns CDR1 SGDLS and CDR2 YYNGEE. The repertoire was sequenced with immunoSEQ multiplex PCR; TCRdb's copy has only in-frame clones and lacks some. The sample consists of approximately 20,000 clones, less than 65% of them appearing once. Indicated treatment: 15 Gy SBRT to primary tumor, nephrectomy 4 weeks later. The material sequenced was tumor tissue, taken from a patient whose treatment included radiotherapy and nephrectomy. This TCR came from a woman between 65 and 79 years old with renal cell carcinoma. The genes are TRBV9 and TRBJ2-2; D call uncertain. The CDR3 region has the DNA TGTGCCAGCAGCGTAGGCCCAGTAGTTAACACCGGGGAGCTGTTTTTT. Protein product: CASSVGPVVNTGELFF.